Below are 30 T cell receptor beta chains sequenced from a single sample in a study of technical replicates of blood from a handful of donors. The repertoire was sequenced with immunoSEQ multiplex PCR; TCRdb's copy has only in-frame clones and lacks some. This sample has 100,000 or so clones, with roughly 95% found just once. Sequenced sample: T cells isolated from PBMCs. Receptors were obtained from a human donor in good health.

The chain joins TRBV5-1 to TRBJ2-7, with 10 nucleotides matching TRBD2. The CDR3 spans 15 residues. Germline-derived CDR1 and CDR2 are SGHRS and YFSETQ. V was pared by 5 bases and J by 6 bases, with 11 bases of the junction left unmatched. In DNA form, the CDR3 reads TGCGCCAGCAGTTGGCTAGCGGGAGTAAACGGCGAGCAGTACTTC. This codes for CASSWLAGVNGEQYF.

The CDR3 protein is CASSWGTGRYEQYF. As DNA, the CDR3 is TGTGCCAGCAGTTGGGGGACAGGGCGATACGAGCAGTACTTC. The V and J genes are TRBV27 and TRBJ2-7; the match to TRBD1 covers 9 bases. Trimming took 4 bases from V and 4 from J; bases not matched to a gene: 5. This CDR3 comprises 14 residues. Germline V gives CDR1 MNHEY, CDR2 SMNVEV (reference sequence).

The J gene is TRBJ1-1, the V gene TRBV28; 9 bases align to TRBD1. The CDR3 length is 14 residues. With 5 bases clipped from V and 5 bases from J, the junction kept 6 bases outside the gene matches. Germline lookup yields CDR1 MDHEN and CDR2 SYDVKM. In nucleotides, the CDR3 is TGTGCCAGCAGTCGGACAGGGGAGGTGACTGAAGCTTTCTTT. This encodes CASSRTGEVTEAFF.

The chain joins TRBV19 to TRBJ2-7, with TRBD1 matching 8 bases. The CDR3 spans 14 residues. CDR1 and CDR2 from the germline V gene are LNHDA and SQIVND (reference sequence). Trimming took 1 base from V and 5 from J; bases not matched to a gene: 4. Here the CDR3 DNA reads TGTGCCAGTAGTATAGTGACAGGGGCCCACGAGCAGTACTTC. This codes for CASSIVTGAHEQYF.

The chain is built from TRBV19 and TRBJ1-4; the match to TRBD1 covers 12 bases. The CDR3 is 17 residues long. After removal of 8 bases from V and 3 bases from J, the junction contained 10 bases not matched to a gene. The V gene's germline CDR1 is LNHDA and CDR2 SQIVND (reference sequence). CDR3 bases: TGTGCCAGTTCAGAACCGGGACAGGGGGCGTCTAATGAAAAACTGTTTTTT. Encoded protein: CASSEPGQGASNEKLFF.

This chain links TRBV7-9 with TRBJ1-5; D might be TRBD1 (5 bases). The CDR3 totals 14 residues. CDR1 is SEHNR, CDR2 FQNEAQ, per germline (reference sequence). The V and J ends lost 4 bases and 7 bases respectively, with 14 bases between them. The CDR3 DNA is TGTGCCAGCAGCTCTAACCAGGGTGTCCAGCCCCAGCATTTT. Protein product: CASSSNQGVQPQHF.

This clone was seen just once. The chain is built from TRBV29-1 and TRBJ2-1; D uncertain. Germline CDR1 is SQVTM and CDR2 is ANQGSEA. V was shortened by 2 bases and J by 8 bases, with 10 bases between the two germline ends. The CDR3 covers 12 residues. The CDR3 DNA reads as TGCAGCGTTGAAACTCCGGTAGATGAGCAGTTCTTC. Amino acids: CSVETPVDEQFF.

This sequence joins TRBV6-1 and TRBJ1-1; 8 nucleotides agree with TRBD1. CDR1 is MNHNS, CDR2 SASEGT, per germline. V was pared by 7 bases and J by 5 bases, with 6 bases of the junction left unmatched. There are 13 residues in the CDR3. Here the CDR3 DNA reads TGTGCCAGCACCCAGGGGGCCTTAACTGAAGCTTTCTTT. It is translated as CASTQGALTEAFF.

The V and J genes are TRBV30 and TRBJ1-2; D might be TRBD1 (6 bases). The CDR3 totals 12 residues. Germline CDR1 GTSNPN, CDR2 SVGIG (reference sequence). V gave up 1 base and J gave up 9 bases, with 12 bases separating them. The CDR3 DNA is TGTGCCTGGAGTGAAAATACAGGGAGCTACACCTTC. This encodes CAWSENTGSYTF.

The genes are TRBV7-8 and TRBJ2-1, with 8 bases aligning to TRBD1. The V and J ends lost 5 bases and 7 bases, in that order; junction bases with no gene match: 7. The CDR3 covers 14 residues. CDR1 SGHVS and CDR2 FQNEAQ come from the germline V gene. The DNA of the CDR3 is TGTGCCAGCAGCAAGACAGGGGAGTCAAATGAGCAGTTCTTC. The encoded protein is CASSKTGESNEQFF.

This rearrangement joins TRBV30 to TRBJ1-4; 9 positions agree with TRBD1. Germline values: CDR1 GTSNPN, CDR2 SVGIG (reference sequence). The CDR3 length is 15 residues. J lost 5 bases, V lost 4 bases, and 8 bases had no gene match. Here the CDR3 reads CAWKLKGTGNEKLFF. Here the CDR3 DNA reads TGTGCCTGGAAGCTTAAGGGGACAGGGAATGAAAAACTGTTTTTT.

J is TRBJ2-1 and V is TRBV11-3; D might be TRBD2 (6 bases). The V end lost 6 bases, the J end lost 6 bases, and 15 bases lay between the germline ends. The CDR3 runs 14 residues. CDR1 is SGHNT, CDR2 YENEEA, per germline. CDR3: CASSPGRGFNEQFF. Written as DNA, the CDR3 is TGTGCCAGCAGTCCGGGACGGGGGTTCAATGAGCAGTTCTTC.

Turning to this clone: The sample has other DNA sequences that encode this CDR3 too. This sequence joins TRBV6-5 and TRBJ2-1; D is perhaps TRBD2 (5 bases). The length of the CDR3 is 14 residues. With 6 bases removed from V and 0 bases from J, the gap between germline ends came to 9 bases. Germline assignment: CDR1 MNHEY and CDR2 SVGAGI. CDR3 in DNA: TGTGCCAGCAGAGGAACTAGCTCCTACAATGAGCAGTTCTTC. It encodes CASRGTSSYNEQFF.

The genes are TRBV19 and TRBJ2-7, with 7 bases that match TRBD2. The germline V gene encodes CDR1 LNHDA and CDR2 SQIVND (reference sequence). Trimming at V came to 1 base and at J to 3 bases, leaving 6 bases not matched to a gene. This CDR3 region has 15 residues. CDR3 loop: CASSIGGGLFYEQYF. The CDR3 DNA reads TGTGCCAGTAGTATAGGGGGGGGACTTTTCTACGAGCAGTACTTC.

This chain joins TRBV28 and TRBJ2-7; 7 nucleotides match TRBD1. The CDR3 spans 15 residues. V was clipped by 2 bases and J by 1 base; unmatched bases: 5. The germline V gene has CDR1 MDHEN and CDR2 SYDVKM. The CDR3: CASSLTGQLSYEQYF. CDR3 coding DNA: TGTGCCAGCAGTTTAACGGGACAGTTGTCCTACGAGCAGTACTTC.

This chain connects TRBV2 to TRBJ1-5; D remains unclear. This CDR3 contains 14 residues. V lost 4 bases, J lost 4 bases, and 11 bases lay in between. Germline V CDR1 and CDR2: SNHLY, FYNNEI. The CDR3 spells CASSGEGRNQPQHF. In DNA, the CDR3 is TGTGCCAGCAGTGGGGAAGGGAGGAATCAGCCCCAGCATTTT.

The V and J genes are TRBV28 and TRBJ2-3, with TRBD2 matching over 14 bases. Germline V lookup: CDR1 MDHEN, CDR2 SYDVKM. Trimming at V came to 4 bases and at J to 4 bases, leaving 13 bases not matched to a gene. The CDR3 contains 19 residues. This CDR3 is CASSSRLAGGPWAPDTQYF. As DNA, the CDR3 is TGTGCCAGCAGTTCACGACTAGCGGGAGGGCCTTGGGCACCAGATACGCAGTATTTT.

The chain employs TRBV11-2 and TRBJ2-7; 12 positions match TRBD2. CDR1 is SGHAT, CDR2 FQNNGV, per germline. This CDR3 has 14 residues. Losses at the gene ends were 5 bases for V and 7 bases for J; bases not matched to a gene: 6. The CDR3: CASSPGLAGQEQYF. CDR3 nucleotides: TGTGCCAGCAGCCCTGGACTAGCGGGACAAGAGCAGTACTTC.

This chain links TRBV27 with TRBJ1-5; no firm D call. From germline, CDR1 is MNHEY and CDR2 SMNVEV (reference sequence). The CDR3 is 12 amino acids. V lost 5 bases, J lost 10 bases, and 12 bases lay in between. CDR3 loop: CASSTRGLPQHF. The CDR3 DNA reads TGTGCCAGCAGTACGCGGGGATTACCCCAGCATTTT.

This chain links TRBV18 with TRBJ2-3, with 11 bases fitting TRBD2. The CDR3 is made up of 17 amino acids. V lost 4 bases to trimming and J lost 4 bases; unmatched junction nucleotides: 10. Germline-derived CDR1 and CDR2 are KGHSH and LQKENI. CDR3 coding DNA: TGTGCCAGCTCACGAACCCTAGCGGGAGGAATCCCAGATACGCAGTATTTT. Its protein is CASSRTLAGGIPDTQYF.

The CDR3 nucleotides are TGCGCCAGCAGCCAGGGGGACAAGAACACTGAAGCTTTCTTT. It translates to CASSQGDKNTEAFF. This chain connects TRBV4-1 to TRBJ1-1, with a weak D call TRBD1 (6 bases). The CDR3 contains 14 residues. V gave up 3 bases and J gave up 1 base, with 9 bases separating them. Germline lookup yields CDR1 MGHRA and CDR2 YSYEKL.

V is TRBV30 and J is TRBJ2-7, with TRBD1 as a possible D gene (6 bases). Germline CDR1 GTSNPN, CDR2 SVGIG (reference sequence). V lost 5 bases and J lost 5, with 16 bases in between. CDR3 size: 13 residues. The CDR3 protein is CAWSQGQPNEQYF. The CDR3 coding sequence is TGTGCCTGGTCCCAGGGGCAGCCCAACGAGCAGTACTTC.

The chain joins TRBV5-1 to TRBJ2-7; perhaps TRBD1 as D (6 bases). This CDR3 comprises 13 residues. V was cut by 0 bases and J by 6 bases, with 10 bases left in between. Germline V gene lookup returns CDR1 SGHRS and CDR2 YFSETQ. The CDR3 DNA is TGCGCCAGCAGCTTGGACTACAGGGCCGAGCAGTACTTC. Its protein is CASSLDYRAEQYF.

The CDR3 protein is CAWSVEFATEAFF. In DNA form, the CDR3 reads TGTGCCTGGAGTGTAGAGTTTGCTACTGAAGCTTTCTTT. The rearrangement links TRBV30 to TRBJ1-1; D gene ambiguous. CDR3 length equals 13 residues. Per germline, CDR1 GTSNPN and CDR2 SVGIG (reference sequence). V gave up 0 bases and J gave up 5 bases, with 10 bases separating them.

V gene TRBV6-6 combines with J gene TRBJ1-5; D is ambiguous. V lost 7 bases and J lost 1, with 11 bases in between. CDR3 length: 14 amino acids. Germline CDR1 is MNHNY and CDR2 is SVGAGI (reference sequence). The CDR3 sequence is CASNPGLSNQPQHF. The CDR3 nucleotides are TGTGCCAGCAACCCCGGTCTAAGCAATCAGCCCCAGCATTTT.

The genes are TRBV20-1 and TRBJ2-5; 7 bases line up with TRBD1. Trimming at V came to 5 bases and at J to 5 bases, leaving 2 bases not matched to a gene. This CDR3 has 11 residues. CDR1 and CDR2 (germline): DFQATT, SNEGSKA (reference sequence). In DNA form, the CDR3 reads TGCAGTGCTCGGGACAGTGAGACCCAGTACTTC. It is translated as CSARDSETQYF.

The chain joins TRBV7-6 to TRBJ2-3, with 8 bases aligning to TRBD1. The CDR3 sequence is 14 residues long. V dropped 1 base and J dropped 3; count of bases not matched to a gene: 0. Looked up from germline, CDR1 is SGHVS and CDR2 is FNYEAQ. DNA of the CDR3: TGTGCCAGCAGCTTAGGGACAGGGACAGATACGCAGTATTTT. This codes for CASSLGTGTDTQYF.

The chain carries TRBV7-9 and TRBJ1-1; TRBD1 matches at 9 bases. CDR3 length: 13 amino acids. After removal of 5 bases from V and 5 bases from J, the junction contained 3 bases not matched to a gene. CDR1 and CDR2 from the germline V gene are SEHNR and FQNEAQ (reference sequence). CDR3 DNA sequence: TGTGCCAGCAGCGGGACAGGGCGGACTGAAGCTTTCTTT. It is translated as CASSGTGRTEAFF. The complete variable domain, with remaining parts taken from reference TRBV7-9 and TRBJ1-1, reads DTGVSQNPRHKITKRGQNVTFRCDPISEHNRLYWYRQTLGQGPEFLTYFQNEAQLEKSRLLSDRFSAERPKGSFSTLEIQRTEQGDSAMYLCASSGTGRTEAFFGQGTRLTVV.

The DNA for the CDR3 is TGTGCCAGCAGCTCCACCCGGGTGTCCTACGAGCAGTACTTC. Translating gives CASSSTRVSYEQYF. The chain recombines TRBV11-2 with TRBJ2-7; D is unresolved. Germline CDR1 reads SGHAT; CDR2 reads FQNNGV. This CDR3 has 14 amino acids. V lost 4 bases, J lost 1 base, and 11 bases lay in between.

The CDR3 DNA is TGTGCCAGTAGTAGAACTAGCGGGAGCGGCAATGAGCAGTTCTTC. Translation gives CASSRTSGSGNEQFF. The chain joins TRBV19 to TRBJ2-1, with 11 bases that match TRBD2. CDR3 length: 15 residues. The trim removed 4 bases at V and 6 bases at J, leaving 5 bases unmatched. Germline loops: CDR1 LNHDA, CDR2 SQIVND (reference sequence).